This TCR beta chain was obtained from a study of blood T cell repertoires in COVID-19. Across the whole study: Specimens from acute and convalescent COVID-19 originated in the United States, Italy and Spain. PBMCs, B-cell-depleted T cells, or T cells were the source of the cDNA or gDNA that made up the material.

Measured with immunoSEQ multiplex PCR; TCRdb has only the in-frame clones, and not every one. The table shows about 170,000 clones, with approximately 88% occurring only once. This CDR3 is built from 14 residues. Looked up from germline, CDR1 is MRHNA and CDR2 is SNTAGT. The V and J ends lost 4 bases and 8 bases, in that order; junction bases with no gene match: 5. Sequenced sample: peripheral blood. This chain joins TRBV6-4 and TRBJ1-2, with 12 positions matching TRBD1. This clonotype was sampled from a woman of 80 years or more with active or convalescent COVID-19. CDR3 sequence (DNA): TGTGCCAGCAGTGTGGGACAGGGGGCCAAAGGCTACACCTTC. Translated, it gives CASSVGQGAKGYTF.